This T cell receptor beta chain comes out of a study of identifying expanded T cells in peripheral blood. The CDR3 length is 12 residues. CDR1 and CDR2 (germline): LNHDA, SQIVND (reference sequence). Trimming shortened V by 8 bases and J by 8 bases, and 15 bases separated the two germline ends. No infections or other immune events were documented during collection. Concerning this clone itself: Its antigen is currently unknown.

Only in-frame clones appear in the TCRdb table, and some are missing; sequencing was by immunoSEQ multiplex PCR. The data hold 80,000 to 90,000 clones, with around 87% observed a single time. Study-level results: Technical replicates showed about 1.1 changed clones; around 2 weeks 15 to 20; four weeks 19. Clone count variance between approximately 2-week samples rose with total template count.

The chain has TRBV19 and TRBJ1-1; D remains ambiguous. This receptor was obtained from a person aged 18-70 years in good health. Sequencing was performed on blood. CDR3 nucleotide sequence: TGTGCCAGTCTATCGTTTGGGTCAGAAGCTTTCTTT. Protein: CASLSFGSEAFF.